Below, 15 T cell receptor beta chains from the same sample are listed, as sequenced in a study of response to subunit inactivated influenza vaccine. One entry per CDR3 protein, called by TCRdb with MiXCR from the RT-PCR reads. The sample contains about 540,000 distinct CDR3 sequences, around 21% of which appear only once. The same data also went into a second study, on T cells expressing NK-cell markers. From that report: Making the TCR beta cDNA relied on 5'RACE template switching with UMIs.

The source was CD4+ T cells sorted from PBMCs, collected 12 days after vaccination. These receptors were obtained from a man between 50 and 59 years old who received an inactivated influenza vaccine.

This clonotype came up many times. V gene TRBV20-1 combines with J gene TRBJ2-7; tentatively, D is TRBD1 (6 bases). The germline V and J ends were trimmed by 4 bases and 3 bases, with 13 bases remaining between them. CDR1 is DFQATT and CDR2 is SNEGSKA in the germline V gene (reference sequence). The CDR3 consists of 13 residues. CDR3 sequence: CSAIKDRSYEQYF. CDR3 DNA sequence: TGCAGTGCTATTAAAGACAGGAGCTACGAGCAGTACTTC.

The chain employs TRBV24-1 and TRBJ2-6; TRBD1 aligns across 7 bases. With 2 bases clipped from V and 2 bases from J, the junction kept 5 bases outside the gene matches. Germline assignment: CDR1 KGHDR and CDR2 SFDVKD. The CDR3 runs 17 residues. The CDR3 DNA is TGTGCCACCAGTGATTCCACAGGGGTCACTGGGGCCAACGTCCTGACTTTC. This encodes CATSDSTGVTGANVLTF.

This clonotype was seen more than once but under ten times. CDR3 in DNA: TGTGCCAGCAGCCCGGCCGTTGGGGGGCCGACAGATACGCAGTATTTT. Its protein is CASSPAVGGPTDTQYF. V usage is TRBV9 and J usage is TRBJ2-3; D tentatively fits TRBD1 or TRBD2 (6 bases each). The CDR3 has 16 amino acids. The V end lost 4 bases, the J end lost 3 bases, and 18 bases lay between the germline ends. Per the germline V gene, CDR1 is SGDLS and CDR2 is YYNGEE. Full variable domain (rest looked up from reference TRBV9 and TRBJ2-3): DSGVTQTPKHLITATGQRVTLRCSPRSGDLSVYWYQQSLDQGLQFLIQYYNGEERAKGNILERFSAQQFPDLHSELNLSSLELGDSALYFCASSPAVGGPTDTQYFGPGTRLTVL.

This clonotype was seen many times. The rearrangement uses TRBV9 and TRBJ2-1; no clear D. CDR3 length: 14 amino acids. V was clipped by 3 bases and J by 5 bases, with 12 bases between them. CDR1 and CDR2 (germline): SGDLS, YYNGEE. The CDR3: CASSALRADNEQFF. CDR3 nucleotide sequence: TGTGCCAGCAGCGCACTCCGGGCCGACAATGAGCAGTTCTTC.

In its sample, this clonotype was seen a few times. The rearrangement links TRBV9 to TRBJ2-7, with D tentatively TRBD1 (6 bases). Germline CDR1 SGDLS, CDR2 YYNGEE. The CDR3 consists of 16 residues. Trimming stripped 5 bases from V and 2 bases from J, with 20 bases between. CDR3 nucleotides: TGTGCCAGCAGTGCCAGCCCCGGGACAAGCGCCTACGAGCAGTACTTC. Its protein product is CASSASPGTSAYEQYF.

The chain combines TRBV4-2 with TRBJ2-3; D not resolved. V shed 4 bases and J shed 3 bases, with 14 bases lying between them. This CDR3 has 15 residues. From germline, CDR1 is LGHNA and CDR2 YNFKEQ. The CDR3, as DNA: TGTGCCAGCAGCCTAGGCACAGTCAGGACAGATACGCAGTATTTT. Amino acids: CASSLGTVRTDTQYF.

This clonotype was seen a few times. The J gene is TRBJ2-3, the V gene TRBV24-1; no clear D gene. The CDR3 is 13 amino acids. V lost 7 bases to trimming and J lost 10 bases, with 17 bases between them. CDR1 and CDR2 (germline): KGHDR, SFDVKD. CDR3 sequence reads: CATRSGLSPSQYF. CDR3 sequence (DNA): TGTGCCACCAGATCGGGTCTCTCGCCCTCGCAGTATTTT.

Points on this clonotype: A read error is possible here, since a much larger clone lies one base away. The chain uses TRBV7-2 and TRBJ2-1, with D uncertain. CDR3 length: 11 residues. CDR1 and CDR2 (germline): SGHTA, FQGNSA. V gave up 2 bases and J gave up 7 bases, with 3 bases separating them. CDR3 amino acids: CASSLWNEQFF. In nucleotides, the CDR3 is TGTGCCAGCAGCTTATGGAATGAGCAGTTCTTC.

The genes are TRBV10-3 and TRBJ2-5; tentatively, D is TRBD1 (5 bases). Germline V gene sequence: CDR1 ENHRY, CDR2 SYGVKD. Trimming stripped 6 bases from V and 5 bases from J, with 10 bases between. The CDR3 sequence is 12 residues long. CDR3: CAIRDTRETQYF. CDR3 bases: TGTGCCATCAGGGACACGAGGGAGACCCAGTACTTC.

This clonotype was seen only a few times. The chain is built from TRBV14 and TRBJ2-1, with 8 bases lining up with TRBD2. Germline CDR1 reads SGHDN; CDR2 reads FVKESK. Unmatched junction bases numbered 14, after V lost 6 bases and J lost 10 bases. The CDR3 covers 15 residues. CDR3 coding DNA: TGTGCCAGCAGTGTCGCCGGGACTAGACCTAAAGAGCAGTTCTTC. It translates to CASSVAGTRPKEQFF. The variable domain in full, completed from reference TRBV14 and TRBJ2-1, reads EAGVTQFPSHSVIEKGQTVTLRCDPISGHDNLYWYRRVMGKEIKFLLHFVKESKQDESGMPNNRFLAERTGGTYSTLKVQPAELEDSGVYFCASSVAGTRPKEQFFGPGTRLTVL.

This clonotype has at least ten counts. The V and J genes are TRBV29-1 and TRBJ2-3; D may match TRBD1 or TRBD2 (5 bases each). V lost 5 bases and J 4 bases, leaving 22 bases between the germline ends. The germline gives CDR1 SQVTM, CDR2 ANQGSEA. The CDR3 runs 16 residues. CDR3 in amino acids: CSVLAGWGFSSDTQYF. CDR3 DNA: TGCAGCGTTCTGGCGGGCTGGGGGTTCTCGTCAGATACGCAGTATTTT.

In nucleotides, the CDR3 is TGTGCCAGCAGTTTGGACAGCGCTCTGGAGACCCAGTACTTC. This sequence encodes CASSLDSALETQYF. The genes are TRBV12-3 or TRBV12-4 and TRBJ2-5; D perhaps matches TRBD1 (6 bases). The CDR3 covers 14 residues. Trimming removed 3 bases at V and 5 bases at J, with 13 bases between.

This clonotype was counted between two and nine times. This chain joins TRBV12-3 or TRBV12-4 and TRBJ2-5, with D unresolved. This CDR3 is built from 13 residues. Trimming removed 3 bases from V and 3 bases from J, with 8 bases in between. CDR3 DNA: TGTGCCAGCAGTTTTAACGATAAAGAGACCCAGTACTTC. Translation: CASSFNDKETQYF.

This clonotype was seen more than once but under ten times. This sequence joins TRBV27 and TRBJ1-2; 8 positions match TRBD1. The CDR3 covers 15 residues. Germline V gene lookup returns CDR1 MNHEY and CDR2 SMNVEV (reference sequence). V shed 4 bases, J shed 5 bases, and the junction held 9 bases outside the gene matches. The CDR3 coding sequence is TGTGCCAGCAGTTCCCGCGGACAGGGCGTATATGGCTACACCTTC. Translation gives CASSSRGQGVYGYTF.

The V call is TRBV24-1, the J call TRBJ2-1; 9 bases fit TRBD2. In germline, CDR1 is KGHDR, CDR2 SFDVKD. The length of the CDR3 is 17 residues. The ends lost 5 bases at V and 4 bases at J; junction bases unmatched: 11. The CDR3 reads CATSAGPLAGPYNEQFF. In DNA, the CDR3 is TGTGCCACCAGTGCCGGACCTCTAGCGGGGCCATACAATGAGCAGTTCTTC.